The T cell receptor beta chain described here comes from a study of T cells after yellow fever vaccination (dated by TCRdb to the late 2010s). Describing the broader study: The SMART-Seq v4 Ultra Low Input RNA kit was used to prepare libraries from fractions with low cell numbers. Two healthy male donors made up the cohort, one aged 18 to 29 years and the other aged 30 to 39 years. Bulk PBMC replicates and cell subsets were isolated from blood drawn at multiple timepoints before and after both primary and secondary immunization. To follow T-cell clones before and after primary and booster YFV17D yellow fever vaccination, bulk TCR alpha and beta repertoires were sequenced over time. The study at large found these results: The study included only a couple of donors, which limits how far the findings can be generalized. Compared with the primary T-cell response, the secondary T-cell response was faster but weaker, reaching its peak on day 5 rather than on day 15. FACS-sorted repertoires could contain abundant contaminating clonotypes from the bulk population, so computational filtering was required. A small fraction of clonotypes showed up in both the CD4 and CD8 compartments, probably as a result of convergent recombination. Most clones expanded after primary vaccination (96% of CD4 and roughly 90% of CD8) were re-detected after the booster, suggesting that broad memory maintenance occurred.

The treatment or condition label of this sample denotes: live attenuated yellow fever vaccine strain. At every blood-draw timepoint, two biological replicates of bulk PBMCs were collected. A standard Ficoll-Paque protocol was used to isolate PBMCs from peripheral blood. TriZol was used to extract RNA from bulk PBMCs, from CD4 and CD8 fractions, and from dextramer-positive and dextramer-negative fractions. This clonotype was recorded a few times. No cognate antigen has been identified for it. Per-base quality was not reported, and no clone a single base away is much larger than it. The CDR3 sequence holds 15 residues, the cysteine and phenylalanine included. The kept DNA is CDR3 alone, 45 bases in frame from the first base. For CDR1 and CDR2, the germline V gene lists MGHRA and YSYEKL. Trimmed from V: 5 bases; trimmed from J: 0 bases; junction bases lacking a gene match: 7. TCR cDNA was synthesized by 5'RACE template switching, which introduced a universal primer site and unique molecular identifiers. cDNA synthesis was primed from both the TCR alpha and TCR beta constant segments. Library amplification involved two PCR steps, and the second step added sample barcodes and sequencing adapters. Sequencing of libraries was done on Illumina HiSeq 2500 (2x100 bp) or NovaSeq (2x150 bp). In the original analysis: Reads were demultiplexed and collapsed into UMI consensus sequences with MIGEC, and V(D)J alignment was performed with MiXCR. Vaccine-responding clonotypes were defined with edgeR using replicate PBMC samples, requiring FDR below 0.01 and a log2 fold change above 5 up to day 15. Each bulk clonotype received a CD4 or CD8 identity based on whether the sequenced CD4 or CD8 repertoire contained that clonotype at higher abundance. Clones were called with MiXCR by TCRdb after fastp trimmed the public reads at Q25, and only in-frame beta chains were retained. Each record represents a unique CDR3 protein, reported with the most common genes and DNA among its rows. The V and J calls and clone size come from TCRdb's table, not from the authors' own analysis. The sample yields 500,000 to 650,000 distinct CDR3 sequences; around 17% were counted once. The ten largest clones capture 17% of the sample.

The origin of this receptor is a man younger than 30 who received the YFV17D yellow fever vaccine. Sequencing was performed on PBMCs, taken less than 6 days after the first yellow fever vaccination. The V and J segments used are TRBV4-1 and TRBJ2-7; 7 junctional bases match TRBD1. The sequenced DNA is TGCGCCAGCAGCTACGCACGGGACAGCTCCTACGAGCAGTACTTC. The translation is CASSYARDSSYEQYF.